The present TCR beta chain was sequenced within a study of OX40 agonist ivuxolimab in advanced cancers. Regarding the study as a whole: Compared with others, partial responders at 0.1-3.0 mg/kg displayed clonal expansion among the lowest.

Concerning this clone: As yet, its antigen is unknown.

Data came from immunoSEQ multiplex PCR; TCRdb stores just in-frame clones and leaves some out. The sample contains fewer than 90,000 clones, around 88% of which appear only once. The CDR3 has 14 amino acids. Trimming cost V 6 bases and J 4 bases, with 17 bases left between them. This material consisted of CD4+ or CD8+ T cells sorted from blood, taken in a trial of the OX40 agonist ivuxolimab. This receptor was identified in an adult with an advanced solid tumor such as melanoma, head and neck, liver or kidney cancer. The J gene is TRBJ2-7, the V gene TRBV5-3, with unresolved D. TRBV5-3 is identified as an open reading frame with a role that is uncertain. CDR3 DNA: TGTGCCAGAATTGAGTGGGCACGACCTTACGAGCAGTACTTC. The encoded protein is CARIEWARPYEQYF.